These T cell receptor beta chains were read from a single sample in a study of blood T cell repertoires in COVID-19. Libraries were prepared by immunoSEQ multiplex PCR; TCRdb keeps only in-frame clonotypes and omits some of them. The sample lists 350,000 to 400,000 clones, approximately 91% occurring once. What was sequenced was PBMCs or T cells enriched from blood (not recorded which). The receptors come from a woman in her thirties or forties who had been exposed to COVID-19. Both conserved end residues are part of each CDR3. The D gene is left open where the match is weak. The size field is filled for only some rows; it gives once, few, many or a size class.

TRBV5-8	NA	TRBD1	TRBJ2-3	CASSAGTAPSTDTQYF	TGTGCCAGCAGCGCAGGGACAGCCCCTAGCACAGATACGCAGTATTTT
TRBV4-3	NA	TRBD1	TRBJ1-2	CASSQETGTGDEDGYTF	TGCGCCAGCAGCCAAGAGACTGGGACAGGTGATGAGGATGGCTACACCTTC
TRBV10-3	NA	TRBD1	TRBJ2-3	CAISATGGGDTQYF	TGTGCCATCAGCGCCACAGGGGGCGGAGATACGCAGTATTTT
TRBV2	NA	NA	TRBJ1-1	CASNDGTRANTEAFF	TGTGCCAGCAACGATGGGACAAGGGCCAACACTGAAGCTTTCTTT
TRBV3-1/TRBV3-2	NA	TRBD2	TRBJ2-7	CASSRTSGRAYEQYF	TGTGCCAGCAGCCGGACTAGCGGGAGGGCCTACGAGCAGTACTTC
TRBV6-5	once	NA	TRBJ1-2	CASSYENSYGYTF	TGTGCCAGCAGTTACGAGAACTCCTATGGCTACACCTTC
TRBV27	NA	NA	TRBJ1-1	CASSLRQGGTEAFF	TGTGCCAGCAGTCTCCGGCAGGGTGGGACTGAAGCTTTCTTT
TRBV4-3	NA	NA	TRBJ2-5	CASSQEAHRVSETQYF	TGCGCCAGCAGCCAAGAAGCGCACAGGGTGTCTGAGACCCAGTACTTC
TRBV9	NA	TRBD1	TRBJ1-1	CASSSHTGTGSEVFF	TGTGCCAGCAGCTCCCACACGGGGACAGGGAGTGAAGTTTTCTTT
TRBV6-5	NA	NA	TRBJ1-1	CASSTTVNTEAFF	TGTGCCAGCAGTACGACAGTAAACACTGAAGCTTTCTTT
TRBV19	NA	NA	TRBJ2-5	CASSKQTQETQYF	TGTGCCAGTAGTAAACAAACCCAAGAGACCCAGTACTTC
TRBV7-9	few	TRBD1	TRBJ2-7	CASSPDEGAVSYEQYF	TGTGCCAGCAGCCCCGACGAGGGGGCGGTGTCCTACGAGCAGTACTTC
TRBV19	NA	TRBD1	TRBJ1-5	CASSISQGARGQPQHF	TGTGCCAGTAGTATCTCTCAGGGGGCGCGGGGTCAGCCCCAGCATTTT
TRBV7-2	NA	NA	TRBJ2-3	CASSLWATSTDTQYF	TGTGCCAGCAGCTTATGGGCAACTAGCACAGATACGCAGTATTTT
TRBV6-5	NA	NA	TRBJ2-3	CASSLPGFTDTQYF	TGTGCCAGCAGCTTACCGGGATTCACAGATACGCAGTATTTT
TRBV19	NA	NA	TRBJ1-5	CASSIEGSSGNQPQHF	TGTGCCAGTAGTATAGAGGGCTCTTCGGGCAATCAGCCCCAGCATTTT
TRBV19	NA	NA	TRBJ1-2	CASSIATGYGYTF	TGTGCCAGTAGTATAGCTACGGGTTATGGCTACACCTTC
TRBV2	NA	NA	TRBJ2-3	CASSEQGRRTDTQYF	TGTGCCAGCAGTGAACAGGGGAGAAGGACAGATACGCAGTATTTT
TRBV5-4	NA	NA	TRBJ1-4	CASSRTDNEKLFF	TGTGCCAGCAGCCGGACAGATAATGAAAAACTGTTTTTT
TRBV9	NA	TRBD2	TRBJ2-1	CASSVASGGSIGAYNEQFF	TGTGCCAGCAGCGTAGCTAGCGGGGGGAGTATTGGGGCCTACAATGAGCAGTTCTTC
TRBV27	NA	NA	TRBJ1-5	CASSLAGRWNQPQHF	TGTGCCAGCAGTTTGGCGGGGCGATGGAATCAGCCCCAGCATTTT
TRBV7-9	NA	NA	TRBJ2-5	CASSPGGLGEETQYF	TGTGCCAGCAGCCCCGGAGGTCTCGGGGAAGAGACCCAGTACTTC
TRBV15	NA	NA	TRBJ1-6	CATSRNRYHLHF	TGTGCCACCAGCAGGAACAGGTATCACCTCCACTTT
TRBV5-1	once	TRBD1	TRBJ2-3	CASSLGGGGDTQYF	TGCGCCAGCAGCTTGGGAGGGGGCGGAGATACGCAGTATTTT
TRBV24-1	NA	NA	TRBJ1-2	CATSDPSSSQDTFYGYTF	TGTGCCACCAGTGACCCCTCGTCCTCCCAGGACACCTTCTATGGCTACACCTTC
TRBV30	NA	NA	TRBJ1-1	CAWSVQGNTEAFF	TGTGCCTGGAGTGTACAGGGGAACACTGAAGCTTTCTTT
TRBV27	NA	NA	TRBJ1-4	CASSFDRLNEKLFF	TGTGCCAGCAGTTTTGACAGGCTTAATGAAAAACTGTTTTTT
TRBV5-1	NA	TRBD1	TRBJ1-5	CASSQGDRTDQPQHF	TGCGCCAGCAGCCAGGGGGACAGAACAGATCAGCCCCAGCATTTT
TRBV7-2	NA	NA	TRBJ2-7	CASSLGPDRSYEQYF	TGTGCCAGCAGCTTAGGGCCCGACAGGTCCTACGAGCAGTACTTC
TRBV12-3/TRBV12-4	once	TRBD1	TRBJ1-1	CASRTGPTEAFF	TGTGCCAGCCGGACAGGGCCCACTGAAGCTTTCTTT
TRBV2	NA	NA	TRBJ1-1	CASTDRTNTEAFF	TGTGCCAGCACCGACAGGACTAACACTGAAGCTTTCTTT
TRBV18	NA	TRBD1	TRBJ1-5	CASSPGTAYNQPQHF	TGTGCCAGCTCACCTGGGACAGCCTACAATCAGCCCCAGCATTTT